The clone carrying this T cell receptor beta chain was counted a few times. The data belong to a study of cytomegalovirus exposure and HLA in healthy donors. It was with 60 Vbeta and 13 Jbeta primers that the PCR ran. TCRdb keeps only in-frame clones here, not all; method: immunoSEQ multiplex PCR. The data show 140,000 to 150,000 clones, about 83% seen once. Germline-derived CDR1 and CDR2 are MDHEN and SYDVKM. This CDR3 is 15 amino acids long. Trimming removed 2 bases at V and 2 bases at J, with 13 bases between. The rearrangement uses TRBV28 and TRBJ2-7; D is ambiguous. The source material was PBMCs. The origin of this receptor is a man aged 35-49 years in good health and CMV-seropositive. The CDR3 DNA follows: TGTGCCAGCAGTTTACCGGCCGGCAGCGCCTACGAGCAGTACTTC. Protein product: CASSLPAGSAYEQYF.